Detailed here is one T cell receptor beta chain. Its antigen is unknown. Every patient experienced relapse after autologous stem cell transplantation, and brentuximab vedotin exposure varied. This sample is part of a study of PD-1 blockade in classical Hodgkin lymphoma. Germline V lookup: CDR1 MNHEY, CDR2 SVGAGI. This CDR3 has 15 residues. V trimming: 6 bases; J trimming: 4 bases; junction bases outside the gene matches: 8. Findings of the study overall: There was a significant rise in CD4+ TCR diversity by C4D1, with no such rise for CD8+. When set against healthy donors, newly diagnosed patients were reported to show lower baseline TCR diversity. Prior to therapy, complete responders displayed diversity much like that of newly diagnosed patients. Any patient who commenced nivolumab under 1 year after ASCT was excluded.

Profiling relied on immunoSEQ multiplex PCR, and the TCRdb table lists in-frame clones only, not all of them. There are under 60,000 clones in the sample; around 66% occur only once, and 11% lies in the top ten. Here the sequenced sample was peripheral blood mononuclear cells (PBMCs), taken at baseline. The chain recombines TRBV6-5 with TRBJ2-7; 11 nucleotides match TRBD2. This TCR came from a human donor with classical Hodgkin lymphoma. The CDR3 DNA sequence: TGTGCCAGCAGCTTGCTAGCGGGAGGCCAATACGAGCAGTACTTC. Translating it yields CASSLLAGGQYEQYF.